This T cell receptor beta chain was captured in a study of blood T cell repertoires in COVID-19. Sequencing used immunoSEQ multiplex PCR; TCRdb keeps in-frame clones, though not all of them. This repertoire shows some 140,000 clones, around 80% found once; its top ten account for around 12%. V dropped 1 base and J dropped 5 bases, with 14 bases sitting between them. Germline values: CDR1 MDHEN, CDR2 SYDVKM. The CDR3 runs 15 residues. A single count supports this clone. Sequencing was carried out using peripheral blood. This sequence was found in an elderly man with acute or convalescent COVID-19. V is TRBV28 and J is TRBJ1-2; D gene ambiguous. This CDR3 reads CASSLLDLGGYGYTF. The CDR3 DNA sequence: TGTGCCAGCAGTTTATTGGACCTCGGCGGGTATGGCTACACCTTC.